This entry concerns a single T cell receptor beta chain. The antigen remains unidentified. The same CDR3 can be traced to other DNA sequences in this sample. This CDR3 contains 12 residues. Germline V gene data show CDR1 as SNHLY and CDR2 as FYNNEI. Trimming shortened V by 6 bases and J by 5 bases, and 8 bases separated the two germline ends. Donors, healthy HIV-negative adults, lacked recent acute infections or vaccinations. Genomic DNA belonging to each subset was distributed in equal measure over several immunoSEQ plates. TCRdb's table, derived via immunoSEQ multiplex PCR, lists solely in-frame clones and lacks some. The sample has a few million clones; 90% to 97% are singletons. The data belong to a study of shared clonotypes between healthy human individuals. General study points: The study found lower generation probabilities in non-shared clonotypes than in those shared by all four donors.

The genes are TRBV2 and TRBJ2-1; D not certain. Sequencing was carried out using naive CD4+ T cells sorted from blood. Subset in this sample: CD45RA+ positively selected. This receptor was identified in a man aged 18 to 35 in good health. The CDR3 sequence: CASSPQNNEQFF. CDR3 bases: TGTGCCAGCAGCCCACAGAACAATGAGCAGTTCTTC.